This T cell receptor (beta chain) comes out of a study of PD-L1 blockade in urothelial cancer. The time point is: pretreatment peripheral blood. For each patient, 1 to 8 samples were obtained, pretreatment and on-treatment. Profiling relied on immunoSEQ multiplex PCR, and the TCRdb table lists in-frame clones only, not all of them. The data hold 45,000 to 55,000 clones, with more than 75% observed a single time. Trimming took 7 bases from V and 8 from J, leaving 21 bases between them. CDR1 and CDR2 (germline): SGHAT, FQNNGV. This CDR3 spans 15 amino acids. The sequence was obtained from a man between 50 and 59 years old with urothelial cancer. The gene calls are TRBV11-2 and TRBJ2-1, with unresolved D. Specimen: PBMCs, collected around atezolizumab (anti-PD-L1) treatment. The CDR3 loop reads CASTQAGFRDYEQFF. In nucleotides, the CDR3 is TGTGCCAGCACACAAGCCGGATTCCGCGACTATGAGCAGTTCTTC.